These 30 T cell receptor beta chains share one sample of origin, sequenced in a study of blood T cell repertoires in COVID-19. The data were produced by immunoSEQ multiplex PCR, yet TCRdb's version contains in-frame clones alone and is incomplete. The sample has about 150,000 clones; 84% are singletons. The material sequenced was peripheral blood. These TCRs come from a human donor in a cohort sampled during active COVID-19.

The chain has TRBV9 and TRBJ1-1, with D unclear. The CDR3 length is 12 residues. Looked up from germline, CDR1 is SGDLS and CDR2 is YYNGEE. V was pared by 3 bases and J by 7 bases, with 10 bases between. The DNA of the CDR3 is TGTGCCAGCAGCGGGAGTTCTAATGAAGCTTTCTTT. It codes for CASSGSSNEAFF.

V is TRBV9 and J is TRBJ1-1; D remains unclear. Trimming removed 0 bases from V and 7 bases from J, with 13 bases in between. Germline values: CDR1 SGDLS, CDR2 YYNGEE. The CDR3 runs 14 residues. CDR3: CASSVGRVDGEAFF. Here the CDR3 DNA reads TGTGCCAGCAGCGTAGGTCGGGTTGATGGTGAAGCTTTCTTT.

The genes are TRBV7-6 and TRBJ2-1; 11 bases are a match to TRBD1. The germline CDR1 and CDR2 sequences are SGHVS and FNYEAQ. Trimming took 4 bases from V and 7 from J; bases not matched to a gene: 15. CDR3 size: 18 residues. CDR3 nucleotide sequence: TGTGCCAGCAGCTCAAGGGCCCCAGGACAGGGGGCGACGAATGAGCAGTTCTTC. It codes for CASSSRAPGQGATNEQFF.

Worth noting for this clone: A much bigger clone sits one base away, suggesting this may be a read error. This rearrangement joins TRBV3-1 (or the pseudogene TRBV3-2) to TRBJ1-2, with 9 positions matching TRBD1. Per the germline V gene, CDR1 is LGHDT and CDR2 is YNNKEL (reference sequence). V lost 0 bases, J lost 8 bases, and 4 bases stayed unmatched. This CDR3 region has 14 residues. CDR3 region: CASSQEWTGVGYTF. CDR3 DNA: TGTGCCAGCAGCCAAGAATGGACAGGGGTCGGCTACACCTTC.

The CDR3 here is CSTLGGNTIYF. The CDR3 DNA reads TGCAGTACCCTGGGGGGGAACACCATATATTTT. The chain has TRBV20-1 and TRBJ1-3, with a tentative D call TRBD1 (5 bases). V was trimmed by 8 bases and J by 7 bases, leaving 12 bases between them. CDR3 length equals 11 residues. Germline CDR1 and CDR2: DFQATT and SNEGSKA (reference sequence).

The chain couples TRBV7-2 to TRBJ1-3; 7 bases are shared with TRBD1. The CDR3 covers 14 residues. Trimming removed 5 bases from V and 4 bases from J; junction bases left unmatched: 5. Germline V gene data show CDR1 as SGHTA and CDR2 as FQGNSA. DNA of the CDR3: TGTGCCAGCAGCCAAGACAGGGACGGAAACACCATATATTTT. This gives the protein CASSQDRDGNTIYF.

This CDR3 reads CATRTGLQETQYF. In DNA, the CDR3 is TGTGCCACCAGGACAGGCTTACAAGAGACCCAGTACTTC. This sequence joins TRBV6-5 and TRBJ2-5; 7 bases agree with TRBD1. Germline values: CDR1 MNHEY, CDR2 SVGAGI. This CDR3 contains 13 residues. J was trimmed by 2 bases and V by 10 bases; bases with no gene match: 7.

The CDR3 nucleotides read TGTGCCAGCAGCCCAGCGGGGGAGAGCAATCAGCCCCAGCATTTT. Its translation: CASSPAGESNQPQHF. The chain uses TRBV6-6 and TRBJ1-5; maybe TRBD1 (5 bases). There are 15 residues in the CDR3. The germline V gene encodes CDR1 MNHNY and CDR2 SVGAGI (reference sequence). V dropped 6 bases and J dropped 1 base, with 13 bases sitting between them.

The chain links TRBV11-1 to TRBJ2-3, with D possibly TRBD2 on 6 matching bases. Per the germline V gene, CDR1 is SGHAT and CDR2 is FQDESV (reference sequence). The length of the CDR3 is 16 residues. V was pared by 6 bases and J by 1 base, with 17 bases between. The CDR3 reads CASSWGDSLGTDTQYF. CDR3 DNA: TGTGCCAGCAGTTGGGGGGACTCCCTAGGCACAGATACGCAGTATTTT.

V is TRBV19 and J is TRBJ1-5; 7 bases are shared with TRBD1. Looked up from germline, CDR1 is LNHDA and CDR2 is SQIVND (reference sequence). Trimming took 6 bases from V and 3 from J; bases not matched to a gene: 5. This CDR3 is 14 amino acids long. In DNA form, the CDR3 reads TGTGCCAGTAGCCGGGACAGCTACAATCAGCCCCAGCATTTT. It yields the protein CASSRDSYNQPQHF.

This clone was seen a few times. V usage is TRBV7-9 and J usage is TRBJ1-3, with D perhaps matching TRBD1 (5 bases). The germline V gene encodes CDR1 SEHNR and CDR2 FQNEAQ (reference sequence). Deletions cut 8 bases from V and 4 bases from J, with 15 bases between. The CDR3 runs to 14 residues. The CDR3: CASRSGGPGNTIYF. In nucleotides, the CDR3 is TGTGCCAGCCGTTCGGGGGGACCCGGAAACACCATATATTTT.

The CDR3 is CATSDLPGQGEDEQFF. As DNA, the CDR3 is TGTGCCACCAGTGATTTACCGGGACAGGGGGAGGATGAGCAGTTCTTC. J is TRBJ2-1 and V is TRBV24-1, with 11 positions matching TRBD1. Germline-derived CDR1 and CDR2 are KGHDR and SFDVKD. The CDR3 length is 16 residues. The V gene end was trimmed by 1 base and the J gene end by 8 bases; junction bases not matched to a gene: 6.

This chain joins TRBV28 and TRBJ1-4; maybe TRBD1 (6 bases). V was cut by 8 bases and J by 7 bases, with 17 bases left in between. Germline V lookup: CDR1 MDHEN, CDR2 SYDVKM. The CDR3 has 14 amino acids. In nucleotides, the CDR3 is TGTGCCAGCCAAACCCGACAGGCAAGTGAAAAACTGTTTTTT. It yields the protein CASQTRQASEKLFF. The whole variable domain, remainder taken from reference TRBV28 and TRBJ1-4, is DVKVTQSSRYLVKRTGEKVFLECVQDMDHENMFWYRQDPGLGLRLIYFSYDVKMKEKGDIPEGYSVSREKKERFSLILESASTNQTSMYLCASQTRQASEKLFFGSGTQLSVL.

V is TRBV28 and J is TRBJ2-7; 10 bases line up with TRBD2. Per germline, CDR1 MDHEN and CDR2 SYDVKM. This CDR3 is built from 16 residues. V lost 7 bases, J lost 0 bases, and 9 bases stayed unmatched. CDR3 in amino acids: CASNPSGGPTSYEQYF. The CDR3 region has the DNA TGTGCCAGCAATCCTAGCGGGGGACCCACCTCCTACGAGCAGTACTTC.

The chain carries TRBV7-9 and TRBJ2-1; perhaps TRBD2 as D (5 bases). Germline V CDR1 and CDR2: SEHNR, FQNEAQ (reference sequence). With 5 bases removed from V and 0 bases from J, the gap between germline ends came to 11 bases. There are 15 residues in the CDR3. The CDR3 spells CASSPDFHSYNEQFF. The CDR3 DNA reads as TGTGCCAGCAGCCCGGACTTTCACTCCTACAATGAGCAGTTCTTC.

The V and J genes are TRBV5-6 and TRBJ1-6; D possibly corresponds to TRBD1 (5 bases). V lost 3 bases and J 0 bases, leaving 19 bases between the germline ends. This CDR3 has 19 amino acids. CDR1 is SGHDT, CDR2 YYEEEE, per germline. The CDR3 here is CASSSSWTLPSSYNSPLHF. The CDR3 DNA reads TGTGCCAGCAGCTCGTCTTGGACACTTCCGAGCTCCTATAATTCACCCCTCCACTTT.

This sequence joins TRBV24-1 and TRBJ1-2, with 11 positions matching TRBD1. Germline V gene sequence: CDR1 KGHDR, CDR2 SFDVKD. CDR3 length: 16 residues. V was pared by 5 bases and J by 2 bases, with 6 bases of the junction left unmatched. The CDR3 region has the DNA TGTGCCACCAGTGGGCGGACAGGGGGCAAGAACTATGGCTACACCTTC. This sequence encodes CATSGRTGGKNYGYTF.

The CDR3 DNA sequence: TGTGCCACCAACACAGGGTCGGAGGCCGGGGAGCTGTTTTTT. Its translation is CATNTGSEAGELFF. The chain joins TRBV10-3 to TRBJ2-2; perhaps TRBD1 as D (6 bases). Trimming removed 10 bases from V and 6 bases from J, with 18 bases in between. The CDR3 totals 14 residues. The germline CDR1 and CDR2 sequences are ENHRY and SYGVKD.

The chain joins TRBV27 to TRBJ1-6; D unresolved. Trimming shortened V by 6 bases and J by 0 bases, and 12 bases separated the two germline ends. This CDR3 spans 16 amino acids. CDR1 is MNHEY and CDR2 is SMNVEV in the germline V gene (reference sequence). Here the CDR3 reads CASRDSGSSYNSPLHF. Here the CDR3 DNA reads TGTGCCAGCAGGGATAGTGGGAGCTCCTATAATTCACCCCTCCACTTT.

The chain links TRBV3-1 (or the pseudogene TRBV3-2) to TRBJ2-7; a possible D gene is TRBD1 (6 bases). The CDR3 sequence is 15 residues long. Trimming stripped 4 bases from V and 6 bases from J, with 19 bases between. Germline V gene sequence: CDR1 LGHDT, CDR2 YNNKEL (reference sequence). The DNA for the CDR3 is TGTGCCAGCAGCCTCTACGGGACAACGAAGTTCGAGCAGTACTTC. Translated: CASSLYGTTKFEQYF.

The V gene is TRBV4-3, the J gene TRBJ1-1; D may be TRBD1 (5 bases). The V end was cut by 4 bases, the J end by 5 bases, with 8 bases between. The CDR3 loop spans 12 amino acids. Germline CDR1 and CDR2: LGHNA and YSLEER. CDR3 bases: TGCGCCAGCAGCCCGGGGGGGACTGAAGCTTTCTTT. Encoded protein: CASSPGGTEAFF.

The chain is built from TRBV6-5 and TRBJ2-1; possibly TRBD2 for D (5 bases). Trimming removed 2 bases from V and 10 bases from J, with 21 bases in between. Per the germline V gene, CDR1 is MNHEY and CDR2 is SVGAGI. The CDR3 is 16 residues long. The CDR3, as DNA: TGTGCCAGCAGTTACGGTCTGACCGGTATCACGGGGGAGCAGTTCTTC. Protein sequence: CASSYGLTGITGEQFF.

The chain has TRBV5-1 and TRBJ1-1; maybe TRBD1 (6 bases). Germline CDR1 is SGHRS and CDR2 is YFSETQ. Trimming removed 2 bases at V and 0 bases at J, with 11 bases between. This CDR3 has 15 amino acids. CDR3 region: CASSLDRSMNTEAFF. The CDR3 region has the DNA TGCGCCAGCAGCTTAGACAGGTCCATGAACACTGAAGCTTTCTTT. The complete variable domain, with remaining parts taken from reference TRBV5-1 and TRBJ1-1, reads KAGVTQTPRYLIKTRGQQVTLSCSPISGHRSVSWYQQTPGQGLQFLFEYFSETQRNKGNFPGRFSGRQFSNSRSEMNVSTLELGDSALYLCASSLDRSMNTEAFFGQGTRLTVV.

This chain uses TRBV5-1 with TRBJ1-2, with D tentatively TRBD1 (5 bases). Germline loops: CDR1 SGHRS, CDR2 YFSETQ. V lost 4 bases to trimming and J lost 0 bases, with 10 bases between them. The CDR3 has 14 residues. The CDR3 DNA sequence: TGCGCCAGCAGCCAGGACAAAACTAACTATGGCTACACCTTC. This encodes CASSQDKTNYGYTF.

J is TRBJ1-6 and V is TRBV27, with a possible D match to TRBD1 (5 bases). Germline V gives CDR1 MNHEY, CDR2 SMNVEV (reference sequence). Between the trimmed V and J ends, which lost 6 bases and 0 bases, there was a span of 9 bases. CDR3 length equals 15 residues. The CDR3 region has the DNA TGTGCCAGCAGGGGGGGGAGCTCCTATAATTCACCCCTCCACTTT. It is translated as CASRGGSSYNSPLHF.

The CDR3 DNA reads TGTGCCAGTAGTATCGGGGGGGGACTCTCTGGGGCCAACGTCCTGACTTTC. Its translation: CASSIGGGLSGANVLTF. This chain joins TRBV19 and TRBJ2-6; 8 positions agree with TRBD2. The trim removed 3 bases at V and 0 bases at J, leaving 4 bases unmatched. The CDR3 contains 17 residues. Per the germline V gene, CDR1 is LNHDA and CDR2 is SQIVND (reference sequence).

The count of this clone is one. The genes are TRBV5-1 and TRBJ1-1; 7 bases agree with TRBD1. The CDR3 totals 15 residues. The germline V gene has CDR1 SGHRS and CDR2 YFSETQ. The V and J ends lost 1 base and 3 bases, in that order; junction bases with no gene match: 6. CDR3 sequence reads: CASSLFGDSDTEAFF. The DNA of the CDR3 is TGCGCCAGCAGCTTGTTTGGGGACAGTGACACTGAAGCTTTCTTT.

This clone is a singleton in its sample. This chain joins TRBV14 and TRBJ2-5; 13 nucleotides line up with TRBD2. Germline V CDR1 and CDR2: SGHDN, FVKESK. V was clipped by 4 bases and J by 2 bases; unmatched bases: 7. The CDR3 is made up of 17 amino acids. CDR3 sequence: CASSPKGLAGPQETQYF. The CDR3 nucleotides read TGTGCCAGCAGCCCAAAGGGACTAGCGGGGCCTCAAGAGACCCAGTACTTC.

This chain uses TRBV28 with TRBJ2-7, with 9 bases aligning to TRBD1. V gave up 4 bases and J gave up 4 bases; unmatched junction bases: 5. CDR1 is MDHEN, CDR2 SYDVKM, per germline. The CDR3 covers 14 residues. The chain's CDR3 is CASSSTGTGYEQYF. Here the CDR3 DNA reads TGTGCCAGCAGTTCGACCGGGACAGGGTACGAGCAGTACTTC.

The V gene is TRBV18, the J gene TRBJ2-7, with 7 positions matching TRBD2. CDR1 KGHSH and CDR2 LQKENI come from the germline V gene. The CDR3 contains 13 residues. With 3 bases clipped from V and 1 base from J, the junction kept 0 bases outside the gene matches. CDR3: CASSPGGSYEQYF. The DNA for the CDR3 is TGTGCCAGCTCACCGGGGGGGTCCTACGAGCAGTACTTC.